Included here is one T cell receptor (beta chain) sequence, with context. Libraries were prepared by immunoSEQ multiplex PCR; TCRdb keeps only in-frame clonotypes and omits some of them. The table has more than 200,000 clones, more than 80% seen once; the top ten hold under 2%. V dropped 0 bases and J dropped 0 bases, with 8 bases sitting between them. Per germline, CDR1 LGHNA and CDR2 YSLEER. The CDR3 is 15 residues long. The data derive from a study of blood T cell repertoires in COVID-19. Study at large: T cells, B-cell-depleted T cells, or PBMCs supplied cDNA or gDNA.

Participant-reported clinical history was the basis for cohort assignment. The recovered donors of Cohort 3 showed two negative PCRs, clearance, or symptom resolution. The sample was PBMCs or T cells enriched from blood (not recorded which). This chain links TRBV4-3 with TRBJ1-1; D possibly corresponds to TRBD1 (5 bases). This receptor was taken from a man aged 60 to 75 who had recovered from COVID-19. The CDR3 coding sequence is TGCGCCAGCAGCCAAGAGGCGGGGGTGAACACTGAAGCTTTCTTT. Protein sequence: CASSQEAGVNTEAFF.